Sequencing of this T cell receptor beta chain was carried out in a study of cytomegalovirus exposure and HLA in healthy donors. Overall study context: According to later analysis, the same platform produced the approximately 120 validation and under 750 first-cohort repertoires. General study findings and limits: The authors enumerated around 150 TCR beta chains as linked to cytomegalovirus.

This clone was found a few times. Antigen specificity is unknown. Using immunoSEQ multiplex PCR, the repertoire was profiled, and TCRdb retains in-frame clones only, with some absent. This sample has about 220,000 clones, with 65% to 85% found just once. CDR3 length: 13 amino acids. Germline CDR1 and CDR2: SGHKS and YYEKEE (reference sequence). V was pared by 2 bases and J by 6 bases, with 2 bases of the junction left unmatched. The sequencing input was PBMCs. V gene TRBV5-5 combines with J gene TRBJ2-3, with TRBD2 matching over 8 bases. The sequence was collected from a woman in her thirties in good health and CMV-seropositive. The CDR3 here is CASSFREGDTQYF. The DNA of the CDR3 is TGTGCCAGCAGCTTCCGGGAGGGTGATACGCAGTATTTT.